This T cell receptor beta chain was retrieved from a study of blood T cell repertoires in COVID-19. In the study overall: Sample material is recorded as cDNA or gDNA derived from T cells, B-cell-depleted T cells, or PBMCs.

CDR1 and CDR2 from the germline V gene are LGHDT and YNNKEL (reference sequence). There are 16 residues in the CDR3. Unmatched junction bases numbered 10, after V lost 3 bases and J lost 5 bases. The count of this clone is one. Authors' data handling: Reference gene primer amplification gave estimated nucleated cell counts. Generated by immunoSEQ multiplex PCR, the TCRdb table keeps only in-frame clones and is missing some. V, J and clone size are those of that table, while D and trimming were read from the DNA. This sample yields around 240,000 clones, of which approximately 83% are seen a single time; roughly 3% belongs to the top ten.

The clonotype originates from a woman between 25 and 40 years old who had recovered from COVID-19. What was sequenced was peripheral blood. V is TRBV3-1 (or the pseudogene TRBV3-2) and J is TRBJ2-3; TRBD1 matches at 8 bases. This CDR3 is CASSHRAGTGKDTQYF. CDR3 DNA sequence: TGTGCCAGCAGCCATAGAGCCGGGACAGGTAAAGATACGCAGTATTTT.